Listed here are 27 T cell receptor beta chains from one sample, sequenced in a study of control samples from healthy donors and cancer patients. Assay used: immunoSEQ multiplex PCR; TCRdb lists only in-frame clones, some missing. Counted here are about 160,000 clones, approximately 93% occurring once; the ten biggest clones make up 8.5%. Sequenced input: blood. Receptors originate from a middle-aged woman in good health.

The chain carries TRBV19 and TRBJ1-5; D ambiguous. The length of the CDR3 is 22 residues. The germline V gene encodes CDR1 LNHDA and CDR2 SQIVND (reference sequence). The V and J ends lost 6 bases and 0 bases respectively, with 33 bases between them. In nucleotides, the CDR3 is TGTGCCAGTAGATCCACCTCACCTCAGGTTGTGTACGCCTCTTATAGCAATCAGCCCCAGCATTTT. As protein: CASRSTSPQVVYASYSNQPQHF.

This chain joins TRBV10-3 and TRBJ2-3; unclear D gene. Trimming removed 4 bases from V and 5 bases from J, with 4 bases in between. The CDR3 is 11 amino acids. Germline CDR1 is ENHRY and CDR2 is SYGVKD. CDR3 protein: CAISAKDTQYF. As DNA, the CDR3 is TGTGCCATCAGTGCCAAAGATACGCAGTATTTT.

V usage is TRBV4-1 and J usage is TRBJ1-3; D is possibly TRBD1 (5 bases). This CDR3 is built from 16 residues. Germline V lookup: CDR1 MGHRA, CDR2 YSYEKL. The germline V and J ends were trimmed by 3 bases and 3 bases, with 15 bases remaining between them. The CDR3 region has the DNA TGCGCCAGCAGCCAGGGGACGGCCGGGGGTGGAAACACCATATATTTT. It yields the protein CASSQGTAGGGNTIYF.

J is TRBJ1-5 and V is TRBV6-5; D ambiguous. CDR1 MNHEY and CDR2 SVGAGI come from the germline V gene. The V end was cut by 5 bases, the J end by 7 bases, with 15 bases between. This CDR3 comprises 14 residues. CDR3 in DNA: TGTGCCAGCAGTCTTACAGCTCTGAGGCAGCCCCAGCATTTT. Translating gives CASSLTALRQPQHF.

This clone was recorded a few times. The chain couples TRBV2 to TRBJ1-2; D possibly corresponds to TRBD1 (5 bases). This CDR3 region has 14 residues. With 6 bases removed from V and 7 bases from J, the gap between germline ends came to 18 bases. Per germline, CDR1 SNHLY and CDR2 FYNNEI. CDR3 DNA: TGTGCCAGCAGATCCGACAGCCCAGGTTCTGGCTACACCTTC. Protein sequence: CASRSDSPGSGYTF.

The chain recombines TRBV12-5 with TRBJ2-5; D might be TRBD1 (5 bases). Germline lookup yields CDR1 LGHNT and CDR2 FRNRAP. With 1 base removed from V and 5 bases from J, the gap between germline ends came to 14 bases. This CDR3 is 15 amino acids long. The CDR3 is CASGLGQPRRETQYF. The CDR3 region has the DNA TGTGCTAGTGGTTTGGGACAGCCCCGACGGGAGACCCAGTACTTC. Supplemented by reference TRBV12-5 and TRBJ2-5, the full variable domain reads DARVTQTPRHKVTEMGQEVTMRCQPILGHNTVFWYRQTMMQGLELLAYFRNRAPLDDSGMPKDRFSAEMPDATLATLKIQPSEPRDSAVYFCASGLGQPRRETQYFGPGTRLLVL.

V gene TRBV19 combines with J gene TRBJ1-6, with a possible D match to TRBD1 (6 bases). The CDR3 consists of 13 residues. Germline-derived CDR1 and CDR2 are LNHDA and SQIVND (reference sequence). The germline V and J ends were trimmed by 6 bases and 5 bases, with 8 bases remaining between them. The CDR3 sequence is CASRPGDNSPLHF. The CDR3 region has the DNA TGTGCCAGTAGGCCAGGGGATAATTCACCCCTCCACTTT.

V is TRBV2 and J is TRBJ1-1, with a weak D call TRBD1 (5 bases). This CDR3 is 15 amino acids long. V lost 9 bases to trimming and J lost 1 base, with 18 bases between them. Germline CDR1 is SNHLY and CDR2 is FYNNEI. The CDR3 bases are TGTGCCAGGACCCTTTACCCTGGGGGGAACACTGAAGCTTTCTTT. It translates to CARTLYPGGNTEAFF.

CDR3 DNA sequence: TGTGCCACGCTAGGGGAAAACAATGAGCAGTTCTTC. This encodes CATLGENNEQFF. This chain links TRBV24-1 with TRBJ2-1; a weak D match, TRBD1 (5 bases). V was shortened by 10 bases and J by 5 bases, with 11 bases between the two germline ends. Looked up from germline, CDR1 is KGHDR and CDR2 is SFDVKD. This CDR3 spans 12 amino acids.

The rearrangement links TRBV6-5 to TRBJ1-5, with D possibly matching TRBD1 (6 bases). The ends were cut back, 8 bases at V and 5 bases at J, with 13 bases in the middle. In germline, CDR1 is MNHEY, CDR2 SVGAGI. There are 13 residues in the CDR3. The CDR3 spells CASSGTRYQPQHF. The DNA of the CDR3 is TGTGCCAGCTCCGGGACAAGGTATCAGCCCCAGCATTTT.

The chain is built from TRBV10-1 and TRBJ2-7, with 9 positions matching TRBD2. J gave up 0 bases and V 10 bases, and 7 bases lay outside the gene matches. The CDR3 runs 14 residues. Germline V gene sequence: CDR1 WNHNN, CDR2 SYGVQD (reference sequence). CDR3 DNA: TGCGCCACCTCCGAACTAGCGGGCTCCTACGAGCAGTACTTC. It is translated as CATSELAGSYEQYF.

This chain connects TRBV19 to TRBJ2-5; 14 bases line up with TRBD2. Trimming at V came to 5 bases and at J to 2 bases, leaving 10 bases not matched to a gene. In germline, CDR1 is LNHDA, CDR2 SQIVND (reference sequence). The CDR3 spans 18 residues. CDR3 protein: CASSPTSGRALKQETQYF. As DNA, the CDR3 is TGTGCCAGTAGTCCGACTAGCGGGAGGGCCTTGAAACAAGAGACCCAGTACTTC.

This clone has only one observation. V gene TRBV12-5 combines with J gene TRBJ2-2; 15 bases are shared with TRBD2. The V and J ends lost 2 bases and 5 bases, in that order; junction bases with no gene match: 12. Per germline, CDR1 LGHNT and CDR2 FRNRAP. This CDR3 is built from 20 residues. The CDR3 spells CASGLPMPGLAGGRTGELFF. In nucleotides, the CDR3 is TGTGCTAGTGGTTTGCCGATGCCGGGACTAGCGGGAGGAAGGACCGGGGAGCTGTTTTTT.

The rearrangement uses TRBV19 and TRBJ1-5; D not certain. V was cut by 5 bases and J by 0 bases, with 8 bases left in between. The CDR3 contains 14 residues. Looked up from germline, CDR1 is LNHDA and CDR2 is SQIVND (reference sequence). The CDR3 is CASSVQNSNQPQHF. CDR3 coding DNA: TGTGCCAGTAGTGTCCAGAATAGCAATCAGCCCCAGCATTTT.

The rearrangement links TRBV5-4 to TRBJ2-3; D is perhaps TRBD2 (5 bases). Germline lookup yields CDR1 SGHNT and CDR2 YYREEE (reference sequence). V shed 4 bases and J shed 2 bases, with 23 bases lying between them. This CDR3 has 18 residues. Here the CDR3 DNA reads TGTGCCAGCAGCGCACCGGGAACGAACCCATTCCCCACAGATACGCAGTATTTT. Translated, it gives CASSAPGTNPFPTDTQYF.

This chain links TRBV6-6 with TRBJ1-1, with D tentatively TRBD1 (6 bases). CDR3 length: 13 amino acids. In germline, CDR1 is MNHNY, CDR2 SVGAGI (reference sequence). Trimming took 6 bases from V and 1 from J, leaving 9 bases between them. The DNA for the CDR3 is TGTGCCAGCAGGGGACATTCGAACACTGAAGCTTTCTTT. It codes for CASRGHSNTEAFF.

The chain combines TRBV7-9 with TRBJ2-1; 12 bases are shared with TRBD2. Germline assignment: CDR1 SEHNR and CDR2 FQNEAQ (reference sequence). The V gene end was trimmed by 8 bases and the J gene end by 8 bases; junction bases not matched to a gene: 10. The CDR3 runs to 15 residues. CDR3 sequence: CASEVLAGGLDEQFF. The CDR3 DNA sequence: TGTGCCAGCGAGGTTCTAGCGGGAGGGTTGGATGAGCAGTTCTTC.

V and J are TRBV6-5 and TRBJ2-3, with D possibly matching TRBD1 (6 bases). The germline V and J ends were trimmed by 6 bases and 4 bases, with 11 bases remaining between them. The CDR3 totals 13 residues. Germline-derived CDR1 and CDR2 are MNHEY and SVGAGI. CDR3: CASSETGPDTQYF. The CDR3 nucleotides are TGTGCCAGCAGCGAGACAGGTCCAGATACGCAGTATTTT.

The chain has TRBV7-9 and TRBJ1-5; weak D call: TRBD1 (6 bases). The germline CDR1 and CDR2 sequences are SEHNR and FQNEAQ (reference sequence). The CDR3 contains 15 residues. The V end was cut by 2 bases, the J end by 6 bases, with 14 bases between. The CDR3 DNA follows: TGTGCCAGCAGCTTAACGGGGGCGGCGGGTCAGCCCCAGCATTTT. Translating gives CASSLTGAAGQPQHF.

V is TRBV29-1 and J is TRBJ1-1, with 7 bases aligning to TRBD1. The germline CDR1 and CDR2 sequences are SQVTM and ANQGSEA. Germline trimming cut 7 bases from V and 2 bases from J; bases unmatched to any gene: 10. The CDR3 has 14 residues. The CDR3 loop reads CSANEGAQNTEAFF. The CDR3 DNA reads TGCAGCGCAAACGAGGGGGCGCAAAACACTGAAGCTTTCTTT.

V is TRBV2 and J is TRBJ1-2; weak D call: TRBD1 (5 bases). V gave up 6 bases and J gave up 1 base, with 6 bases separating them. The germline V gene has CDR1 SNHLY and CDR2 FYNNEI. This CDR3 has 12 residues. The CDR3 loop reads CASRTDNYGYTF. The CDR3 coding sequence is TGTGCCAGCAGGACAGATAACTATGGCTACACCTTC.

A single count supports this clone. The V gene is TRBV3-1 (or the pseudogene TRBV3-2), the J gene TRBJ1-4; 7 bases map to TRBD1. The CDR3 runs to 13 residues. Germline CDR1 is LGHDT and CDR2 is YNNKEL (reference sequence). V shed 3 bases, J shed 8 bases, and the junction held 3 bases outside the gene matches. The CDR3 loop is CASSQAQGEKLFF. The CDR3 DNA reads TGTGCCAGCAGCCAGGCACAGGGGGAAAAACTGTTTTTT.

The J gene is TRBJ1-1, the V gene TRBV7-2; tentatively, D is TRBD1 (5 bases). Germline CDR1 reads SGHTA; CDR2 reads FQGNSA. V lost 4 bases, J lost 9 bases, and 18 bases lay in between. CDR3 size: 14 residues. CDR3 region: CASSSQTMTDQAFF. CDR3 in DNA: TGTGCCAGCAGCTCACAAACGATGACAGACCAAGCTTTCTTT.

This clone was detected only once. The rearrangement links TRBV25-1 to TRBJ1-1, with TRBD1 matching 8 bases. After removal of 6 bases from V and 4 bases from J, the junction contained 4 bases not matched to a gene. The germline V gene encodes CDR1 MGHDK and CDR2 SYGVNS. The CDR3 covers 13 residues. This CDR3 reads CASSLTGGTEAFF. As DNA, the CDR3 is TGTGCCAGCAGCTTAACAGGGGGCACTGAAGCTTTCTTT.

This chain joins TRBV7-9 and TRBJ1-2; tentative D call: TRBD1 (5 bases). This CDR3 comprises 16 residues. CDR1 is SEHNR and CDR2 is FQNEAQ in the germline V gene (reference sequence). V lost 5 bases, J lost 0 bases, and 16 bases lay in between. CDR3 in DNA: TGTGCCAGCAGCCCACAAGCGGTGGGGCCTAACTATGGCTACACCTTC. It specifies CASSPQAVGPNYGYTF.

J is TRBJ1-1 and V is TRBV5-1; 7 positions match TRBD1. After removal of 1 base from V and 5 bases from J, the junction contained 5 bases not matched to a gene. The CDR3 spans 14 residues. Germline values: CDR1 SGHRS, CDR2 YFSETQ. CDR3 residues: CASSLRGPYTEAFF. CDR3 nucleotides: TGCGCCAGCAGCTTGAGGGGGCCCTATACTGAAGCTTTCTTT.

The chain joins TRBV2 to TRBJ1-5; TRBD1 is a possible D gene (6 bases). V lost 2 bases and J 1 base, leaving 12 bases between the germline ends. The germline CDR1 and CDR2 sequences are SNHLY and FYNNEI. The CDR3 is made up of 16 amino acids. CDR3 sequence: CASSEWPGASNQPQHF. The CDR3 DNA sequence: TGTGCCAGCAGTGAATGGCCGGGGGCAAGCAATCAGCCCCAGCATTTT.